The clone carrying this T cell receptor beta chain appeared a few times. The data were taken from a study of blood T cell repertoires in COVID-19. In the study overall: Acute-phase and convalescent COVID-19 samples originated in the United States, Italy and Spain. The analysed material was cDNA or gDNA that came from T cells, B-cell-depleted T cells, or PBMCs.

The ends were cut back, 4 bases at V and 12 bases at J, with 17 bases in the middle. There are 13 residues in the CDR3. Looked up from germline, CDR1 is SGDLS and CDR2 is YYNGEE. Here immunoSEQ multiplex PCR was the method, and the copy in TCRdb shows in-frame clones only, minus some. This sample has approximately 220,000 clones, with just under 90% found just once. Sequencing input: PBMCs or T cells enriched from blood (not recorded which). This clonotype originated in a woman younger than 45 with acute COVID-19. The rearrangement joins TRBV9 to TRBJ2-1; D unclear. CDR3 amino acids: CASSPQPTRGQFF. The CDR3 DNA follows: TGTGCCAGCAGCCCCCAACCTACTCGCGGGCAGTTCTTC.